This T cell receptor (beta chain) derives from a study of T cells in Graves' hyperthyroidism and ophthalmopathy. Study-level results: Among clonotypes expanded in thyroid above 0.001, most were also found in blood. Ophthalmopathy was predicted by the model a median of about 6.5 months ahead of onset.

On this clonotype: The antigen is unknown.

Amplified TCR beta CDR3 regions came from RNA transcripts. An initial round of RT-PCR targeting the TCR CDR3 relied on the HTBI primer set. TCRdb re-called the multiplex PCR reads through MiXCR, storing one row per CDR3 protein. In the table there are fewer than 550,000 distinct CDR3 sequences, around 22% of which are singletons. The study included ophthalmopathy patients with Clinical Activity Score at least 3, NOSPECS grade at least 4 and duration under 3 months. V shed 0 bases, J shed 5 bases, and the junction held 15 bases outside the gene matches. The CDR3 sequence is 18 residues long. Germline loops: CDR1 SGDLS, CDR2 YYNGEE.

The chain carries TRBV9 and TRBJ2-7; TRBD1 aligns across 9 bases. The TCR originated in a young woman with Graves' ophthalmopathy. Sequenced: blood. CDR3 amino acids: CASSVEGAGGQGGHEQYF. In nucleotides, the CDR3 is TGTGCCAGCAGCGTAGAGGGCGCCGGGGGACAGGGTGGCCACGAGCAGTACTTC.